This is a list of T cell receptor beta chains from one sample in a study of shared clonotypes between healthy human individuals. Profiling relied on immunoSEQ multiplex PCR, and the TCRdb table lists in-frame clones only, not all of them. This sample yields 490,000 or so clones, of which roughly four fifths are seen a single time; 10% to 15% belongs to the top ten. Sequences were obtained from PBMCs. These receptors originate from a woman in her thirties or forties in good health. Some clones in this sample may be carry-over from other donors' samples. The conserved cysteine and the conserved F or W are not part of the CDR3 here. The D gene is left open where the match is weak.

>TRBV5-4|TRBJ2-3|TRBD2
ASSLGLASDTQY
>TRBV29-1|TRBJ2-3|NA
SVGETTDTQY
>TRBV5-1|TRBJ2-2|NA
ASSPAPGSNTGELF
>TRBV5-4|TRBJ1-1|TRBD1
ASSLVQGAGERPAF
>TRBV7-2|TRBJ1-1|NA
ASSFESTAEAF
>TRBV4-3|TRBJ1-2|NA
ASSQEADVHGYT
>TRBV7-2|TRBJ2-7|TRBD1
ASSLAPSPGQGREQY
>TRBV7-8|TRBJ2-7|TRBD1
ASSPTGSPYEQY
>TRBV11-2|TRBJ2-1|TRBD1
ASSPDRGSFNEQF
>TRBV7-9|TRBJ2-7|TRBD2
ASSPRTSGNEQY
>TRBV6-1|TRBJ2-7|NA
ASPGKRAYEQY
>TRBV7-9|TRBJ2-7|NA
ASSLAGSSYEQY
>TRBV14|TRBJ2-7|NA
ASSLRDTYEQY
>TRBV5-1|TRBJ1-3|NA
ASSLAGGQFGNTIY
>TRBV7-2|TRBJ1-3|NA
ANQGSG
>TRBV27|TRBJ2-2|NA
ASSFVELLNTGELF
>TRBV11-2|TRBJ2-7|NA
ASRPAGAYEQY
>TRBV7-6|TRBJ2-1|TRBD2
ASRRLAGGYNEQF
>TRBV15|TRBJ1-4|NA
ATSRDRDSDEKLF
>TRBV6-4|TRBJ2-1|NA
ASSISNNEQF
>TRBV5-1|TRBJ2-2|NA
ASSFPDRELF
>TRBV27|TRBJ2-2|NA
ASKVSNTGELF
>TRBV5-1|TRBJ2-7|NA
ASSLASWSSYEQY
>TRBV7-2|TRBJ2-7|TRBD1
ASSGPDRGLYEQY
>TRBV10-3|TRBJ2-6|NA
AISESRNRGLT
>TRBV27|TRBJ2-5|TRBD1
ASSPRTGPQETQY
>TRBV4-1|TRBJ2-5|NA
ASSQKKGGKTQY
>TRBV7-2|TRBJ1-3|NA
ASSLMPGNTIY
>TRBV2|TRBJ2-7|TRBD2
ATDPSGRGYEQY
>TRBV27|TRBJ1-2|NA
ASSFGQGHYGYT
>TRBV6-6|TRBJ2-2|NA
ASSPPQTTGELF
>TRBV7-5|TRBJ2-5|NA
ARSFPLDGQETQY
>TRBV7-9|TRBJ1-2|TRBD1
ASSFEQGFYGYT
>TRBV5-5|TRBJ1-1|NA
ASSSRQNLNTEAF
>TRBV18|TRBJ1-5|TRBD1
ASSRSGQWTSNQPQH
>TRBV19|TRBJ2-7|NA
ASSKQDFYEQY
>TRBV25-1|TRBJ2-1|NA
ASSESLAPNEQF
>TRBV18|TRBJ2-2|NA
ASSPRTMNTGELF